This T cell receptor beta chain was identified in a study of post-analysis software for immune sequencing data. Per germline, CDR1 SEHNR and CDR2 FQNEAQ (reference sequence). This CDR3 has 17 residues. Trimming took 1 base from V and 8 from J; bases not matched to a gene: 10. Unique molecular identifiers had been added to the TCR beta cDNA libraries. Via MiXCR, TCRdb re-called the PCR reads, giving one row per CDR3 protein. The sample carries more than 500,000 distinct CDR3 sequences, 30% to 40% recorded once. Notes on the study in general: Four or five TRBV segments (TRBV5-6, TRBV5-1 and TRBV20-1 among them) occurred more frequently in patients than in controls.

A remark on this clonotype: Its antigen is not identified.

This TCR was recovered from a girl aged 2-17 years with multiple sclerosis. The specimen was blood. This chain connects TRBV7-9 to TRBJ2-3; 12 nucleotides agree with TRBD2. Written as DNA, the CDR3 is TGTGCCAGCAGCTTAGTGCCCCTAGCGGGGGGGCCTGGTACGCAGTATTTT. Residues: CASSLVPLAGGPGTQYF.